These 22 T cell receptor beta chains came from one sample sequenced in a study of blood T cell repertoires in COVID-19 (dated by TCRdb to between 2020 and 2021). To prepare the library, the immunoSEQ multiplex PCR assay was applied. TCRdb mirrors the immuneACCESS table, restricted to in-frame sequences. Some clones are absent from its copies; in checked studies, under half trace to an unresolved V gene, and the reason for the others is unknown. The sample records about 160,000 clones, more than 65% of which are singletons. The ten largest clones take up approximately 5.1% of the sample. Material for sequencing was PBMCs or T cells enriched from blood (not recorded which). These receptors were collected from a woman between 40 and 50 years old with acute COVID-19.

This sequence joins TRBV11-3 and TRBJ2-2, with D tentatively TRBD1 (5 bases). V was clipped by 6 bases and J by 2 bases, with 16 bases between them. Germline V CDR1 and CDR2: SGHNT, YENEEA. The CDR3 sequence is 16 residues long. The CDR3 loop reads CASSGAGGYNTGELFF. In DNA form, the CDR3 reads TGTGCCAGCAGTGGGGCTGGCGGATACAACACCGGGGAGCTGTTTTTT.

The chain carries TRBV5-1 and TRBJ2-3; 10 nucleotides align to TRBD1. Germline V gives CDR1 SGHRS, CDR2 YFSETQ. V shed 4 bases, J shed 3 bases, and the junction held 2 bases outside the gene matches. This CDR3 region has 14 residues. The chain's CDR3 is CASSGGQGTDTQYF. For the CDR3, the DNA is TGCGCCAGCAGCGGGGGACAGGGGACAGATACGCAGTATTTT.

The genes are TRBV5-4 and TRBJ2-5, with D perhaps TRBD1 (5 bases). The CDR3 runs 13 residues. Trimming pared 0 bases from V and 5 bases from J, leaving 8 bases between. CDR1 SGHNT and CDR2 YYREEE come from the germline V gene (reference sequence). CDR3 DNA: TGTGCCAGCAGCTTGGGGGGCGGTGAGACCCAGTACTTC. It translates to CASSLGGGETQYF.

The chain combines TRBV6-5 with TRBJ1-2, with a tentative D call TRBD1 (5 bases). V was shortened by 0 bases and J by 4 bases, with 9 bases between the two germline ends. The CDR3 contains 14 residues. Germline lookup yields CDR1 MNHEY and CDR2 SVGAGI. The CDR3 reads CASSYSATAYGYTF. The CDR3 nucleotides are TGTGCCAGCAGTTACTCGGCGACAGCCTATGGCTACACCTTC.

V usage is TRBV18 and J usage is TRBJ2-5, with 8 bases that match TRBD2. V shed 0 bases and J 1 base; nucleotides not matched to a gene: 4. This CDR3 has 16 residues. CDR1 is KGHSH, CDR2 LQKENI, per germline. CDR3 residues: CASSPPAGGSQETQYF. CDR3 DNA sequence: TGTGCCAGCTCACCACCGGCGGGAGGATCCCAAGAGACCCAGTACTTC. Full variable domain (rest looked up from reference TRBV18 and TRBJ2-5): NAGVMQNPRHLVRRRGQEARLRCSPMKGHSHVYWYRQLPEEGLKFMVYLQKENIIDESGMPKERFSAEFPKEGPSILRIQQVVRGDSAAYFCASSPPAGGSQETQYFGPGTRLLVL.

The V call is TRBV9, the J call TRBJ1-3; tentatively, D is TRBD1 (5 bases). The CDR3 is 14 residues long. Germline V gene lookup returns CDR1 SGDLS and CDR2 YYNGEE. V was cut by 4 bases and J by 8 bases, with 16 bases left in between. CDR3: CASSPGHSLDTIYF. The CDR3 bases are TGTGCCAGCAGCCCCGGACACTCCCTTGACACCATATATTTT. The variable domain in full, with the rest retrieved from reference TRBV9 and TRBJ1-3, is DSGVTQTPKHLITATGQRVTLRCSPRSGDLSVYWYQQSLDQGLQFLIQYYNGEERAKGNILERFSAQQFPDLHSELNLSSLELGDSALYFCASSPGHSLDTIYFGEGSWLTVV.

The chain employs TRBV19 and TRBJ2-1; TRBD2 agrees at 10 bases. The germline V gene encodes CDR1 LNHDA and CDR2 SQIVND (reference sequence). The ends lost 0 bases at V and 10 bases at J; junction bases unmatched: 6. The CDR3 spans 15 residues. The CDR3 spells CASSIEASGSREQFF. The CDR3 nucleotides are TGTGCCAGTAGTATAGAGGCTAGCGGGAGTAGAGAGCAGTTCTTC. Looking up the rest from reference TRBV19 and TRBJ2-1 gives the full variable domain: DGGITQSPKYLFRKEGQNVTLSCEQNLNHDAMYWYRQDPGQGLRLIYYSQIVNDFQKGDIAEGYSVSREKKESFPLTVTSAQKNPTAFYLCASSIEASGSREQFFGPGTRLTVL.

The V call is TRBV9, the J call TRBJ1-2; tentatively, D is TRBD1 (6 bases). The germline gives CDR1 SGDLS, CDR2 YYNGEE. Trimming shortened V by 2 bases and J by 7 bases, and 15 bases separated the two germline ends. The CDR3 runs to 14 residues. CDR3 loop: CASSVKGEGFGYTF. The CDR3 DNA is TGTGCCAGCAGCGTGAAGGGGGAGGGATTTGGCTACACCTTC.

This clone has just a few counts. The chain joins TRBV6-1 to TRBJ1-3; D gene uncertain. The germline CDR1 and CDR2 sequences are MNHNS and SASEGT. Trimming cost V 3 bases and J 4 bases, with 10 bases left between them. The length of the CDR3 is 14 residues. The CDR3 nucleotides read TGTGCCAGCAGTGAGTCCCCCCGGGGAAACACCATATATTTT. Its translation is CASSESPRGNTIYF.

The J gene is TRBJ1-1, the V gene TRBV2; D is perhaps TRBD1 (5 bases). Germline CDR1 reads SNHLY; CDR2 reads FYNNEI. The CDR3 covers 12 residues. V was shortened by 6 bases and J by 3 bases, with 8 bases between the two germline ends. CDR3 DNA sequence: TGTGCCAGCAGAAGCAGGGACACTGAAGCTTTCTTT. Translated, it gives CASRSRDTEAFF.

The chain has TRBV5-1 and TRBJ2-1; tentatively, D is TRBD2 (6 bases). CDR3 length equals 14 residues. Deletions cut 2 bases from V and 6 bases from J, with 12 bases between. CDR1 SGHRS and CDR2 YFSETQ come from the germline V gene. CDR3 sequence: CASSFSGTGNEQFF. CDR3 DNA sequence: TGCGCCAGCAGCTTTTCAGGGACTGGCAATGAGCAGTTCTTC.

The CDR3 DNA reads as TGTGCCAGCAGTCCTACGTTTCCGACCTACGAGCAGTACTTC. As protein: CASSPTFPTYEQYF. The V gene is TRBV27, the J gene TRBJ2-7, with no clear D. CDR3 length: 14 residues. V gave up 5 bases and J gave up 2 bases, with 13 bases separating them. Germline values: CDR1 MNHEY, CDR2 SMNVEV (reference sequence).

The gene calls are TRBV3-1 (or the pseudogene TRBV3-2) and TRBJ2-1; 12 nucleotides line up with TRBD2. The CDR3 runs to 16 residues. Germline V gives CDR1 LGHDT, CDR2 YNNKEL (reference sequence). Trimming took 4 bases from V and 4 from J; bases not matched to a gene: 5. The CDR3 spells CASSPRLAGVYNEQFF. The CDR3 nucleotides are TGTGCCAGCAGCCCCAGACTAGCGGGAGTTTACAATGAGCAGTTCTTC.

Turning to this clone: The germline gene is not matched at one end of the junction; a read error may be the cause. The chain combines TRBV7-9 with TRBJ2-7; 7 bases are shared with TRBD1. In germline, CDR1 is SEHNR, CDR2 FQNEAQ (reference sequence). This CDR3 comprises 13 residues. CDR3 sequence: CASRLPPGGQLIF. Written as DNA, the CDR3 is TGTGCCAGCAGGCTCCCCCCTGGGGGACAGTTGATTTTC.

CDR3 sequence: CASTLGTSRYEQYF. CDR3 nucleotide sequence: TGTGCCAGCACCCTCGGGACTAGCCGCTACGAGCAGTACTTC. V is TRBV3-1 (or the pseudogene TRBV3-2) and J is TRBJ2-7; 9 bases agree with TRBD2. V was clipped by 7 bases and J by 3 bases; unmatched bases: 7. The CDR3 consists of 14 residues. Germline V lookup: CDR1 LGHDT, CDR2 YNNKEL (reference sequence).

V usage is TRBV14 and J usage is TRBJ2-6, with 7 nucleotides matching TRBD1. This CDR3 is built from 18 residues. Germline CDR1 SGHDN, CDR2 FVKESK. The V and J ends lost 3 bases and 4 bases, in that order; junction bases with no gene match: 12. CDR3 sequence reads: CASSQVRGLSFGANVLTF. The CDR3 nucleotides read TGTGCCAGCAGCCAGGTAAGGGGGCTAAGCTTCGGGGCCAACGTCCTGACTTTC.

The chain joins TRBV5-5 to TRBJ2-1; D possibly corresponds to TRBD2 (5 bases). In germline, CDR1 is SGHKS, CDR2 YYEKEE (reference sequence). V was clipped by 2 bases and J by 9 bases, with 6 bases between them. The CDR3 runs 11 residues. CDR3: CASSFGGEQFF. The DNA for the CDR3 is TGTGCCAGCAGCTTTGGAGGTGAGCAGTTCTTC.

This clone was detected only a few times. The V gene is TRBV2, the J gene TRBJ2-7; 8 bases line up with TRBD1. The V gene's germline CDR1 is SNHLY and CDR2 FYNNEI. This CDR3 has 15 amino acids. The V gene end was trimmed by 2 bases and the J gene end by 4 bases; junction bases not matched to a gene: 7. The CDR3 DNA reads as TGTGCCAGCAGTGAACGGGCAGGGGGCAAGTACGAGCAGTACGTC. Translating it yields CASSERAGGKYEQYV.

V gene TRBV14 combines with J gene TRBJ2-7; D is possibly TRBD2 (5 bases). V lost 4 bases and J lost 6, with 10 bases in between. The CDR3 spans 12 residues. From germline, CDR1 is SGHDN and CDR2 FVKESK. DNA for the CDR3: TGTGCCAGCAGCCCTAAGGGAGCCGAGCAGTACTTC. It yields the protein CASSPKGAEQYF.

The gene calls are TRBV9 and TRBJ2-7, with D possibly being TRBD2 (6 bases). Germline assignment: CDR1 SGDLS and CDR2 YYNGEE. V lost 3 bases to trimming and J lost 1 base, with 14 bases between them. The CDR3 contains 15 residues. The CDR3 loop reads CASSEEGTGSYEQYF. The CDR3 DNA sequence: TGTGCCAGCAGCGAAGAGGGGACTGGGTCCTACGAGCAGTACTTC.

The J gene is TRBJ2-7, the V gene TRBV5-1; TRBD1 matches at 8 bases. CDR1 SGHRS and CDR2 YFSETQ come from the germline V gene. The CDR3 is 15 amino acids. V gave up 5 bases and J gave up 5 bases; unmatched junction bases: 12. In DNA, the CDR3 is TGCGCCAGCAGGCGTGAGACAGGGGTGGGCGACGAGCAGTACTTC. Translation gives CASRRETGVGDEQYF.

The rearrangement joins TRBV12-5 to TRBJ2-3; TRBD2 matches at 10 bases. The CDR3 runs 14 residues. The germline gives CDR1 LGHNT, CDR2 FRNRAP. V lost 11 bases, J lost 9 bases, and 14 bases stayed unmatched. The CDR3 protein is CACKLAGEGETQYF. CDR3 sequence (DNA): TGTGCTTGCAAGCTAGCGGGAGAGGGGGAAACGCAGTATTTT.